The clone carrying this T cell receptor beta chain was detected only once. The repertoire was sequenced with immunoSEQ multiplex PCR; TCRdb's copy has only in-frame clones and lacks some. The table shows more than 65,000 clones, with approximately 96% occurring only once. The data belong to a study of technical replicates of blood from four donors. Germline CDR1 reads MNHNY; CDR2 reads SVGAGI (reference sequence). The CDR3 length is 12 residues. V lost 5 bases and J lost 0, with 4 bases in between. The J gene is TRBJ1-1, the V gene TRBV6-6; D is unresolved. The clonotype comes from a human donor in good health. Sequencing was performed on T cells isolated from PBMCs. DNA of the CDR3: TGTGCCAGCAGTACATTGAACACTGAAGCTTTCTTT. This translates into CASSTLNTEAFF.